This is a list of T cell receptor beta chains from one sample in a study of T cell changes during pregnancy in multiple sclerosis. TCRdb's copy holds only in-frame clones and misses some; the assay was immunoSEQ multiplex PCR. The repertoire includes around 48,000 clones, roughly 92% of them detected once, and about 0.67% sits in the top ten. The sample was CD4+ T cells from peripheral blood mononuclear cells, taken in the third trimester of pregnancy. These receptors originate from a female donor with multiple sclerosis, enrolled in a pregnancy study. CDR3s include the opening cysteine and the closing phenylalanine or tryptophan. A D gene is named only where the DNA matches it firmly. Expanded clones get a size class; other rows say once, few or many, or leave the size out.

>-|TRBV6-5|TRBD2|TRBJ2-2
TGTGCCAGCAGTTACTTGACTAGCGGGAGACCCGGGGAGCTGTTTTTT
CASSYLTSGRPGELFF
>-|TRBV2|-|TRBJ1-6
TGTGCCAGCAGGGCGGGCGACGGGCCCCTCCACTTT
CASRAGDGPLHF
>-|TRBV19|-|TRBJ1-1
TGTGCCAGTAGTATAGATCAGGGGCGGAACACTGAAGCTTTCTTT
CASSIDQGRNTEAFF
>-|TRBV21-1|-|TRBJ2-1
TGTGCCAGCAGCAACTCAGCGGGAGGGTCCTACAATGAGCAGTTCTTC
CASSNSAGGSYNEQFF
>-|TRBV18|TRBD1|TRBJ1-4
TGTGCCAGCTCACCAGCTGGACAGGGAATGACTAATGAAAAACTGTTTTTT
CASSPAGQGMTNEKLFF
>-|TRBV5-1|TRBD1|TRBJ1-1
TGCGCCAGCAGGACGACAGGGGGGATGAACACTGAAGCTTTCTTT
CASRTTGGMNTEAFF
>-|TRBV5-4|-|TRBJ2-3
TGTGCCAGCAGCTTCCGGTTCACAGATACGCAGTATTTT
CASSFRFTDTQYF
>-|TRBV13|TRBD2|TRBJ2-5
TGTGCCAGCAGCTTAGGAGTGACTAGCGGGAGAGGGGGGGAGACCCAGTACTTC
CASSLGVTSGRGGETQYF
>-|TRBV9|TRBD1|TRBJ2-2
TGTGCCAGCGACAGGGGTGGAACCGGGGAGCTGTTTTTT
CASDRGGTGELFF
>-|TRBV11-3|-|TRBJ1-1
TGTGCCAGCAGCTTAGGTCGCGGCAGCCGAGTTTTCTTT
CASSLGRGSRVFF
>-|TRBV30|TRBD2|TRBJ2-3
TGTGCCTGGAGTGCGGGACTAGCGGGAGCCGGGGATACGCAGTATTTT
CAWSAGLAGAGDTQYF
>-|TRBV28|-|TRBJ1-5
TGTGCCAGCAGGTCGCGAAAGAATCGGAATCAGCCCCAGCATTTT
CASRSRKNRNQPQHF
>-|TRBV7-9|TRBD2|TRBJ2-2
TGTGCCAGCAGCGGAGCGGGGATAACCGGGGAGCTGTTTTTT
CASSGAGITGELFF
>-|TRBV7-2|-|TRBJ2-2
TGTGCCAGCAGCTTAGGCAGGGCTATCGGGGAGCTGTTTTTT
CASSLGRAIGELFF
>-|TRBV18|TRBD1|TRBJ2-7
TGTGCCAGCTCAGGGGACAGGGTCGAGCAGTACTTC
CASSGDRVEQYF
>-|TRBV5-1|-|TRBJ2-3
TGCGCCAGCAGCTTGATGGGGAGTACAGATACGCAGTATTTT
CASSLMGSTDTQYF
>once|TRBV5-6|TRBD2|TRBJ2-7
TGTGCCAGCACACTAGCGGAGGAGCAGTACTTC
CASTLAEEQYF
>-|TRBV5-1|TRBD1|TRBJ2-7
TGCGCCAGCAGCTTCTCGGGACAGCCAGACTACGAGCAGTACTTC
CASSFSGQPDYEQYF
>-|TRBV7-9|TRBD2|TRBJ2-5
TGTGCCAGCAGCCTTAGCGGGAAAGGCCAAGAGACCCAGTACTTC
CASSLSGKGQETQYF
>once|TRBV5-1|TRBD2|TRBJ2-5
TGCGCCAGCAGCACCGGACTAGCGGGAGGGCAGGAGACCCAGTACTTC
CASSTGLAGGQETQYF
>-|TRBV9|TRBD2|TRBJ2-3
TGTGCCAGCAGCGTAGGCCTAGCGGGAAGTGGTGATACGCAGTATTTT
CASSVGLAGSGDTQYF
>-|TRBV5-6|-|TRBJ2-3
TGTGCCAGCAGCTTGATTGGGCCTAGCACAGATACGCAGTATTTT
CASSLIGPSTDTQYF
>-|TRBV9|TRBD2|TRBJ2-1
TGTGCCAGCAGCGTAGTTAGCGGGAACAATGAGCAGTTCTTC
CASSVVSGNNEQFF
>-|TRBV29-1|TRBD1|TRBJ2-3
TGCAGCGCCCACCTGGAGGGACAGGGGGCATTGAATACGCAGTATTTT
CSAHLEGQGALNTQYF
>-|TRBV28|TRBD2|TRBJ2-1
TGTGCCAGCAGCCCGGGACTAGCGGGACCGCAGTTCTTC
CASSPGLAGPQFF
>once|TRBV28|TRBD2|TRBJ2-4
TGTGCCAGCAGTATCTCCCTAGCGGGAAAAAACATTCAGTACTTC
CASSISLAGKNIQYF
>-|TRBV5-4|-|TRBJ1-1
TGTGCCAGCAGCCCGGGGGGGAACACTGAAGCTTTCTTT
CASSPGGNTEAFF
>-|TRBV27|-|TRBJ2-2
TGTGCCAGCAAGGAGCGTACGAACACCGGGGAGCTGTTTTTT
CASKERTNTGELFF
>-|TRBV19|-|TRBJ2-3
TGTGCCAGTAGGACCCGGGGGACTAGCACAGATACGCAGTATTTT
CASRTRGTSTDTQYF
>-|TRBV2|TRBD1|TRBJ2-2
TGTGCCAGCAGTGGAACAGGGGGCTACACCGGGGAGCTGTTTTTT
CASSGTGGYTGELFF
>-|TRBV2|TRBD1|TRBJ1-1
TGTGCCAGCGGCTTGGCATGGACAGGGAACACTGAAGCTTTCTTT
CASGLAWTGNTEAFF
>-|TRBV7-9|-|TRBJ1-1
TGTGCCAGCAGCTTAGATCTCACTGAAGCTTTCTTT
CASSLDLTEAFF
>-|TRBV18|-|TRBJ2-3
TGTGCCAGCTCAACCTGGACAATAGGGGATACGCAGTATTTT
CASSTWTIGDTQYF
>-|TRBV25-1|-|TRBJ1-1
TGTGCCAGCAGTGCCGCGGGGTGGGGTGAGACTGAAGCTTTCTTT
CASSAAGWGETEAFF
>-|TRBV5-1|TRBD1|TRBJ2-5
TGCGCCAGCAGCCGTCCCCTCAACAGGGGGCATCAAGAGACCCAGTACTTC
CASSRPLNRGHQETQYF
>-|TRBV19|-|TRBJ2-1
TGTGCCAGTAGTATACCAGGAGGTAGCGCGTACAATGAGCAGTTCTTC
CASSIPGGSAYNEQFF
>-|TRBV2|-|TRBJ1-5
TGTGCCAGCAAAAGACTTAGGGACATTGATCAGCCCCAGCATTTT
CASKRLRDIDQPQHF
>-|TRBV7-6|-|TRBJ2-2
TGTGCCAGCAGCTTAGGGGCCATTTCGAACACCGGGGAGCTGTTTTTT
CASSLGAISNTGELFF
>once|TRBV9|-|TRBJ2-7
TGTGCCAGCAGCGTTTTTAGCGGTAACGAGCAGTACTTC
CASSVFSGNEQYF
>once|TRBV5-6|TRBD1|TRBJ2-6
TGTGCCAGCAGCTTGGCAGGGGGCCTCTCTGGGGCCAACGTCCTGACTTTC
CASSLAGGLSGANVLTF
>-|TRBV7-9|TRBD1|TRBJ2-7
TGTGCCAGCAGCCCCGGGGGTGGGACAGGGTACTCCTACGAGCAGTACTTC
CASSPGGGTGYSYEQYF
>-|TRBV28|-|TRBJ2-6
TGTGTCACAGGGTCTGGGGCCAACGTCCTGACTTTC
CVTGSGANVLTF
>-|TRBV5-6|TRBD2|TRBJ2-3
TGTGCCAGCAGCTTGGCCATGCGGGGGGCGCGGGCCACAGATACGCAGTATTTT
CASSLAMRGARATDTQYF
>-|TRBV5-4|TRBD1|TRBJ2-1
TGTGCCAGCAGCTTGCCACGAGGGAACTGGGACAGGAGTCCTACGAATGAGCAGTTCTTC
CASSLPRGNWDRSPTNEQFF
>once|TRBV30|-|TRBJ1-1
TGTGCCTGGAGTGTCCGGGGGGACACTGAAGCTTTCTTT
CAWSVRGDTEAFF
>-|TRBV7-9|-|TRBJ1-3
TGTGCCAGCAGCTTCGAGAATACTGGAAACACCATATATTTT
CASSFENTGNTIYF
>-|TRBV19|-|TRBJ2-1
TGTGCCAGTAGTATAGATGAGGCCCCCTACAATGAGCAGTTCTTC
CASSIDEAPYNEQFF
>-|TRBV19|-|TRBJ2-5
TGTGCCAGTACTCGGACAGGGAGGGGCGAGACCCAGTACTTC
CASTRTGRGETQYF
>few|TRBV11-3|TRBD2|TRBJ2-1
TGTGCCAGCAGCTCCGGGACTAGCGATGAGCAGTTCTTC
CASSSGTSDEQFF